A selection of T cell receptor beta chains follows, all from one sample in a study of T cell changes during pregnancy in multiple sclerosis. Profiled with immunoSEQ multiplex PCR; TCRdb holds only in-frame clones, not every one. The repertoire holds roughly 13,000 clones, with 85% to 95% as singletons. The specimen was peripheral blood, collected in the second trimester of pregnancy. The receptors were sampled from a female donor in good health, enrolled as a control in a pregnancy study. Both conserved end residues are part of each CDR3. The D gene is left open where the match is weak.

V gene | D gene | CDR3 length | CDR3 protein
TRBV19 | TRBD1 | 13 | CASTPDRDYGYTF
TRBV11-3 | NA | 15 | CASSFRQKRLVAQHF
TRBV25-1 | TRBD2 | 13 | CASALAGVNEQYF
TRBV10-3 | NA | 13 | CAISEIQGAEAFF
TRBV2 | TRBD1 | 13 | CASRPGQPEKLFF
TRBV5-4 | NA | 14 | CASSLQRTTDTQYF
TRBV6-1 | NA | 16 | CASSETQGTLNTEAFF
TRBV27 | TRBD1 | 14 | CASSMDRIDEKLFF
TRBV6-5 | TRBD2 | 15 | CASSWTSGGPYEQYF
TRBV7-3 | NA | 16 | CASSATPSALFDEQYF
TRBV7-2 | TRBD1 | 16 | CASSTAGGAYNSPLHF
TRBV29-1 | TRBD1 | 17 | CSVLWTGQATANYGYTF
TRBV7-3 | NA | 11 | CASSLTGELFF
TRBV4-3 | TRBD1 | 14 | CASSQDRTGGGYTF
TRBV6-1 | NA | 14 | CASSVAYLLYEQYF
TRBV27 | TRBD1 | 13 | CASSLQGNGVNTF
TRBV28 | TRBD1 | 13 | CASKTGADTEAFF
TRBV4-2 | TRBD2 | 17 | CASSQGIGRGGYNEQFF
TRBV29-1 | TRBD1 | 12 | CSSREGASGYTF
TRBV10-3 | TRBD1 | 13 | CAISDTGDQPQHF
TRBV4-2 | NA | 14 | CASSPSGSLQPQHF
TRBV5-6 | NA | 16 | CASSFRVDRASYEQYF
TRBV29-1 | NA | 13 | CSVDIVVGAEAFF
TRBV5-5 | TRBD1 | 15 | CASSPTDRGADTQYF
TRBV7-2 | NA | 12 | CASSLARGEAFF
TRBV4-1 | TRBD2 | 14 | CASSPGGGADTQYF
TRBV19 | TRBD2 | 15 | CASSIGGRASDEQFF
TRBV6-5 | NA | 13 | CASSSLSGYGYTF
TRBV5-1 | TRBD1 | 17 | CASSLEGQILSGNTIYF
TRBV4-3 | NA | 15 | CASSLLGRLNSPLHF
TRBV30 | NA | 15 | CAWSVGGDGTDTQYF
TRBV7-2 | NA | 14 | CASSELLTNTEAFF
TRBV7-2 | NA | 15 | CASSFAGGYNQPQHF
TRBV12-5 | NA | 13 | CASGFGRGGGYTF
TRBV29-1 | NA | 11 | CSVDIRETQYF